The 28 T cell receptor beta chains below come from one sample, sequenced in a study of CD8+CD57+ T cells in acquired aplastic anemia. Genomic DNA, the template, was used for profiling of the TCR beta VDJ and CDR3. TCRdb reprocessed the reads with MiXCR, giving one entry per CDR3 protein. The top ten clones hold 45% of a sample with 150,000 or so distinct CDR3 sequences, about 60% of them seen once. The sequenced sample was sorted CD4+, CD8+, or CD8+CD57+ T cells (not recorded which) from PBMCs. The receptor source for this set is a human donor in good health.

The chain uses TRBV12-3 or TRBV12-4 and TRBJ2-2; either TRBD1 or TRBD2 may supply D (6 bases each). Trimming cost V 7 bases and J 8 bases, with 11 bases left between them. The CDR3 has 12 residues. The CDR3 is CASTLGGGELFF. The CDR3 bases are TGTGCCAGCACCCTAGGGGGGGGGGAGCTGTTTTTT.

CDR3 sequence (DNA): TGCAGTGCTAGTCATTCCCCAGCCTACGAGCAGTACTTC. Amino acids: CSASHSPAYEQYF. The chain employs TRBV20-1 and TRBJ2-7; D not certain. Germline CDR1 is DFQATT and CDR2 is SNEGSKA (reference sequence). This CDR3 has 13 amino acids. V lost 3 bases to trimming and J lost 2 bases, with 11 bases between them.

In its sample, this clonotype was seen many times. This rearrangement joins TRBV19 to TRBJ1-5, with D possibly being TRBD1 (5 bases). The CDR3 covers 15 residues. V was shortened by 10 bases and J by 4 bases, with 20 bases between the two germline ends. Germline V gene sequence: CDR1 LNHDA, CDR2 SQIVND (reference sequence). The CDR3 DNA follows: TGTGCCACCAAACCCTGGGGCAGTTCTAATCAGCCCCAGCATTTT. This translates into CATKPWGSSNQPQHF.

This clonotype was recorded only once. The CDR3 DNA sequence: TGTGCCAGCAGCCCCAGGGCTAATGAGCAGTTCTTC. This encodes CASSPRANEQFF. The chain has TRBV7-9 and TRBJ2-1, with D perhaps TRBD1 (5 bases). V gave up 5 bases and J gave up 7 bases, with 9 bases separating them. Germline V gives CDR1 SEHNR, CDR2 FQNEAQ (reference sequence). This CDR3 is built from 12 residues.

This rearrangement joins TRBV7-6 to TRBJ2-3, with D unclear. The length of the CDR3 is 13 residues. Per germline, CDR1 SGHVS and CDR2 FNYEAQ. Trimming took off 1 base at V and 6 bases at J, with 8 bases between the two ends. The CDR3 DNA sequence: TGTGCCAGCAGCTTAGGCACCTTCGATACGCAGTATTTT. Translating gives CASSLGTFDTQYF.

The rearrangement uses TRBV20-1 and TRBJ2-7; maybe TRBD1 (6 bases). V lost 5 bases, J lost 4 bases, and 15 bases lay in between. The germline gives CDR1 DFQATT, CDR2 SNEGSKA (reference sequence). CDR3 length: 13 residues. The CDR3 loop is CSAAGTRVYEQYF. CDR3 nucleotides: TGCAGTGCTGCCGGGACACGGGTTTACGAGCAGTACTTC.

This clonotype was found once. The J gene is TRBJ2-3, the V gene TRBV7-9; 8 bases are shared with TRBD2. The CDR3 sequence is 15 residues long. Germline V gives CDR1 SEHNR, CDR2 FQNEAQ (reference sequence). The V segment lost 2 bases and the J segment 1 base; nucleotides outside the gene matches: 2. CDR3 residues: CASSLQLAGTDTQYF. The CDR3 DNA follows: TGTGCCAGCAGCTTACAACTAGCGGGCACAGATACGCAGTATTTT.

This rearrangement joins TRBV24-1 to TRBJ1-5; TRBD1 aligns across 7 bases. Per the germline V gene, CDR1 is KGHDR and CDR2 is SFDVKD. The CDR3 consists of 14 residues. Germline trimming cut 9 bases from V and 0 bases from J; bases unmatched to any gene: 4. The CDR3 nucleotides are TGTGCCACCGATGGACAGGTTAGCAATCAGCCCCAGCATTTT. Its translation is CATDGQVSNQPQHF.

The chain uses TRBV29-1 and TRBJ2-1; 12 positions match TRBD2. Germline CDR1 and CDR2: SQVTM and ANQGSEA. With 7 bases clipped from V and 8 bases from J, the junction kept 9 bases outside the gene matches. The CDR3 runs 14 residues. CDR3 sequence: CSADPTSGSHEQFF. CDR3 DNA: TGCAGCGCTGACCCGACTAGCGGGAGTCATGAGCAGTTCTTC.

This clonotype came up once. The V call is TRBV20-1, the J call TRBJ2-2, with D unresolved. The CDR3 totals 11 residues. The V end was cut by 4 bases, the J end by 4 bases, with 4 bases between. Looked up from germline, CDR1 is DFQATT and CDR2 is SNEGSKA (reference sequence). CDR3 in amino acids: CSATTTGELFF. The CDR3 nucleotides read TGCAGTGCTACTACCACCGGGGAGCTGTTTTTT.

The rearrangement links TRBV9 to TRBJ1-1, with TRBD1 matching over 8 bases. The DNA end is a closer match to TRBJ2-7, so the J assignment may be wrong. The CDR3 runs 14 residues. The germline V gene encodes CDR1 SGDLS and CDR2 YYNGEE. The CDR3 protein is CASSESGGTYEQYF. The DNA for the CDR3 is TGTGCCAGCAGCGAGTCAGGGGGCACCTACGAGCAGTACTTC.

This clonotype has only one observation. Mismatch with germline at one junction end may stem from a read error. This rearrangement joins TRBV7-2 to TRBJ1-2; D is unresolved. Germline CDR1 and CDR2: SGHTA and FQGNSA. The CDR3 is 18 amino acids. CDR3 sequence: CASSPPPQARRHNYGYTF. The CDR3 DNA reads TGTGCCAGCAGCCCTCCCCCTCAGGCAAGGCGTCATAACTATGGATACACCTTC.

V is TRBV2 and J is TRBJ2-2, with D perhaps TRBD1 or TRBD2 (5 bases each). CDR3 length equals 14 residues. The germline V gene has CDR1 SNHLY and CDR2 FYNNEI. Between the trimmed V and J ends, which lost 7 bases and 1 base, there was a span of 10 bases. CDR3 sequence reads: CASNGAGNTGELFF. The CDR3 nucleotides are TGTGCCAGCAACGGGGCAGGGAACACCGGGGAGCTGTTTTTT. Based on the CDR3 plus reference TRBV2 and TRBJ2-2, the full variable domain is EPEVTQTPSHQVTQMGQEVILRCVPISNHLYFYWYRQILGQKVEFLVSFYNNEISEKSEIFDDQFSVERPDGSNFTLKIRSTKLEDSAMYFCASNGAGNTGELFFGEGSRLTVL.

V is TRBV20-1 and J is TRBJ2-5, with 7 bases matching TRBD1. With the DNA end fitting TRBJ2-7 better, the J assignment may be wrong. Germline CDR1 is DFQATT and CDR2 is SNEGSKA (reference sequence). The CDR3 runs 13 residues. CDR3 protein: CSAGRDSSYEQYF. Written as DNA, the CDR3 is TGCAGTGCCGGCCGGGACAGCTCCTACGAGCAGTACTTC.

This chain joins TRBV20-1 and TRBJ1-5; TRBD1 matches 7 bases. This CDR3 spans 13 amino acids. Germline values: CDR1 DFQATT, CDR2 SNEGSKA (reference sequence). The J segment lost 11 bases and the V segment lost 5 bases, leaving 12 bases of the junction unmatched. The CDR3, as DNA: TGCAGTGCTGGGCAGGACAGGTCAGAGTCCCAGCATTTT. Translated: CSAGQDRSESQHF.

CDR3 bases: TGTGCCAGTAAACGAGGACAGGGAGCCCCCAATCAGCCCCAGCATTTT. Protein product: CASKRGQGAPNQPQHF. The chain employs TRBV19 and TRBJ1-5; 8 nucleotides align to TRBD1. The CDR3 consists of 16 residues. The V gene end was trimmed by 7 bases and the J gene end by 3 bases; junction bases not matched to a gene: 11. CDR1 and CDR2 from the germline V gene are LNHDA and SQIVND (reference sequence).

V and J are TRBV5-6 and TRBJ2-3, with D unresolved. Germline CDR1 is SGHDT and CDR2 is YYEEEE. The germline V and J ends were trimmed by 0 bases and 3 bases, with 8 bases remaining between them. This CDR3 has 14 amino acids. CDR3 residues: CASSLAPPTDTQYF. The CDR3 DNA reads TGTGCCAGCAGCTTGGCCCCCCCTACAGATACGCAGTATTTT. Full variable domain (rest looked up from reference TRBV5-6 and TRBJ2-3): DAGVTQSPTHLIKTRGQQVTLRCSPKSGHDTVSWYQQALGQGPQFIFQYYEEEERQRGNFPDRFSGHQFPNYSSELNVNALLLGDSALYLCASSLAPPTDTQYFGPGTRLTVL.

The rearrangement joins TRBV7-3 to TRBJ2-3; D is possibly TRBD1 (5 bases). CDR3 size: 16 residues. V was clipped by 3 bases and J by 2 bases, with 15 bases between them. The germline gives CDR1 SGHTA, CDR2 FQGTGA. The CDR3 DNA sequence: TGTGCCAGCAGCTTGGGGCAGGGTGGGGTCACAGATACGCAGTATTTT. Its translation: CASSLGQGGVTDTQYF.

This clonotype was recorded at least ten times. This chain connects TRBV11-2 to TRBJ1-5; the D gene is possibly TRBD1 (5 bases). From germline, CDR1 is SGHAT and CDR2 FQNNGV. V lost 4 bases and J 5 bases, leaving 12 bases between the germline ends. The CDR3 contains 14 residues. This chain's CDR3 is CASSSVREDQPQHF. CDR3 DNA sequence: TGTGCCAGCAGCTCGGTCAGGGAGGATCAGCCCCAGCATTTT. Looking up the rest from reference TRBV11-2 and TRBJ1-5 gives the full variable domain: EAGVAQSPRYKIIEKRQSVAFWCNPISGHATLYWYQQILGQGPKLLIQFQNNGVVDDSQLPKDRFSAERLKGVDSTLKIQPAKLEDSAVYLCASSSVREDQPQHFGDGTRLSIL.

This chain joins TRBV14 and TRBJ1-2, with 7 nucleotides matching TRBD1. CDR3 length: 14 amino acids. With 4 bases clipped from V and 6 bases from J, the junction kept 8 bases outside the gene matches. Germline V gene sequence: CDR1 SGHDN, CDR2 FVKESK. CDR3 sequence: CASSPNRGGHGYTF. Here the CDR3 DNA reads TGTGCCAGCAGCCCAAACAGGGGCGGGCATGGCTACACCTTC.

This clonotype has just a few counts. The rearrangement joins TRBV24-1 to TRBJ2-1; no firm D call. The germline V and J ends were trimmed by 1 base and 7 bases, with 7 bases remaining between them. CDR3 size: 13 residues. Per the germline V gene, CDR1 is KGHDR and CDR2 is SFDVKD. CDR3: CATSDFVTNEQFF. The DNA of the CDR3 is TGTGCCACCAGTGATTTCGTAACTAATGAGCAGTTCTTC.

The CDR3 loop reads CASSLAVTPRYEQYF. The CDR3 DNA reads as TGTGCCAGCAGCTTAGCTGTAACCCCTCGGTACGAGCAGTACTTC. This chain links TRBV7-3 with TRBJ2-7; no clear D. The germline V gene encodes CDR1 SGHTA and CDR2 FQGTGA. V lost 2 bases, J lost 4 bases, and 15 bases lay in between. The CDR3 totals 15 residues.

This clonotype was observed once. This chain links TRBV29-1 with TRBJ2-3; 9 positions match TRBD1. V lost 6 bases and J lost 8; bases outside the gene matches: 3. The CDR3 length is 11 residues. Germline CDR1 is SQVTM and CDR2 is ANQGSEA. The CDR3 DNA reads TGCAGCGTGCTGACAGGGGGTACGCAGTATTTT. Protein: CSVLTGGTQYF.

The rearrangement joins TRBV20-1 to TRBJ1-3; D gene uncertain. The CDR3 is made up of 14 amino acids. V dropped 5 bases and J dropped 3 bases, with 14 bases sitting between them. Looked up from germline, CDR1 is DFQATT and CDR2 is SNEGSKA (reference sequence). The CDR3: CSAGPAEFGNTIYF. DNA for the CDR3: TGCAGTGCTGGTCCTGCTGAGTTTGGAAACACCATATATTTT.

This chain connects TRBV7-2 to TRBJ2-2; D tentatively fits TRBD1 or TRBD2 (6 bases each). CDR1 is SGHTA, CDR2 FQGNSA, per germline. The ends were cut back, 11 bases at V and 7 bases at J, with 29 bases in the middle. The CDR3 spans 17 residues. The CDR3 reads CAGNPLRGTPLDGELFF. CDR3 sequence (DNA): TGTGCCGGCAACCCTCTTCGGGGGACACCTTTAGACGGGGAGCTGTTTTTT. Full variable domain (missing parts from reference TRBV7-2 and TRBJ2-2): GAGVSQSPSNKVTEKGKDVELRCDPISGHTALYWYRQSLGQGLEFLIYFQGNSAPDKSGLPSDRFSAERTGGSVSTLTIQRTQQEDSAVYLCAGNPLRGTPLDGELFFGEGSRLTVL.

J is TRBJ2-5 and V is TRBV7-9; D call uncertain. V was shortened by 2 bases and J by 8 bases, with 15 bases between the two germline ends. CDR1 and CDR2 (germline): SEHNR, FQNEAQ (reference sequence). This CDR3 spans 14 amino acids. CDR3 protein: CASSLTASKDTQYF. In nucleotides, the CDR3 is TGTGCCAGCAGCTTAACGGCTTCCAAGGATACCCAGTACTTC.

As concerns this clonotype: At one of its ends the junction is not consistent with the germline gene, which may arise from a read error. The genes are TRBV5-1 and TRBJ2-5, with 13 bases identical to TRBD2. CDR1 is SGHRS, CDR2 YFSETQ, per germline. The CDR3 spans 16 residues. The CDR3 sequence: CASSNPGLAGKETQYF. The DNA of the CDR3 is TGTGCCAGCAGCAATCCGGGACTAGCGGGGAAAGAGACCCAGTACTTC.

The chain uses TRBV7-9 and TRBJ2-5, with TRBD1 identical over 9 bases. The CDR3 spans 14 residues. CDR1 is SEHNR and CDR2 is FQNEAQ in the germline V gene (reference sequence). V trimming: 4 bases; J trimming: 5 bases; junction bases outside the gene matches: 5. DNA for the CDR3: TGTGCCAGCAGCTCACAGGGGGCGGTGGAGACCCAGTACTTC. Translating it yields CASSSQGAVETQYF.